Following are 21 T cell receptor beta chains from one sample sequenced in a study of human T cells and chemical hapten exposure. The time point here: patch test 1, 2 weeks after DPC sensitization. The sample's treatment: therapeutic diphenylcyclopropenone sensitization with weekly scalp DPC. MiXCR was run by TCRdb on the RACE reads, yielding one entry per CDR3 protein. The sample lists some 190,000 distinct CDR3 sequences; about a fifth were seen once. The sequenced sample was whole blood, obtained in connection with sensitization to the hapten diphenylcyclopropenone (DPC). The receptors here all came from a woman aged 45 to 65 with alopecia areata. Some clones in this sample may be carry-over from other donors' samples.

This clonotype turned up a few times. The chain recombines TRBV3-1 with TRBJ1-2; a weak D match, TRBD1 (5 bases). V lost 4 bases and J 6 bases, leaving 24 bases between the germline ends. This CDR3 comprises 17 residues. CDR1 is LGHDT, CDR2 YNNKEL, per germline (reference sequence). The CDR3 is CASSPLDIRVVSNGYTF. The CDR3 DNA sequence: TGTGCCAGCAGCCCCTTGGACATAAGGGTTGTTTCAAATGGCTACACCTTC.

The chain recombines TRBV7-8 with TRBJ2-1, with 10 bases aligning to TRBD2. The CDR3 loop spans 15 amino acids. J lost 2 bases, V lost 2 bases, and 0 bases had no gene match. Germline values: CDR1 SGHVS, CDR2 FQNEAQ. The CDR3 protein is CASSLSGRAYNEQFF. The DNA of the CDR3 is TGTGCCAGCAGCTTAAGCGGGAGGGCCTACAATGAGCAGTTCTTC.

This clonotype was seen only a few times. The chain links TRBV2 to TRBJ1-2; D remains ambiguous. The germline V and J ends were trimmed by 7 bases and 4 bases, with 10 bases remaining between them. Germline lookup yields CDR1 SNHLY and CDR2 FYNNEI. The CDR3 consists of 12 residues. In DNA form, the CDR3 reads TGTGCCAGCATGCGTCAGTCCTATGGCTACACCTTC. Protein product: CASMRQSYGYTF.

This rearrangement joins TRBV7-2 to TRBJ1-5, with 7 positions matching TRBD1. V lost 2 bases to trimming and J lost 5 bases; unmatched junction nucleotides: 6. The CDR3 has 15 residues. Germline V gene lookup returns CDR1 SGHTA and CDR2 FQGNSA. The CDR3 sequence: CASSLTGDPDQPQHF. The DNA for the CDR3 is TGTGCCAGCAGCTTAACAGGGGACCCCGATCAGCCCCAGCATTTT.

This clonotype appeared a few times. The genes are TRBV5-4 and TRBJ2-7; 7 bases line up with TRBD2. This CDR3 is built from 15 residues. Germline trimming cut 0 bases from V and 0 bases from J; bases unmatched to any gene: 3. Germline V gives CDR1 SGHNT, CDR2 YYREEE (reference sequence). CDR3 amino acids: CASSLAERGSYEQYF. In DNA form, the CDR3 reads TGTGCCAGCAGCTTGGCGGAGCGGGGCTCCTACGAGCAGTACTTC.

The genes are TRBV29-1 and TRBJ2-7; TRBD2 matches at 11 bases. Unmatched junction bases numbered 10, after V lost 6 bases and J lost 6 bases. From germline, CDR1 is SQVTM and CDR2 ANQGSEA. The CDR3 is 14 residues long. CDR3 in DNA: TGCAGCGTCGCCCAACTAGCGGGAGAAGGCGAGCAGTACTTC. It codes for CSVAQLAGEGEQYF.

The chain carries TRBV12-3 or TRBV12-4 and TRBJ1-5; D gene unclear. Trimming took off 2 bases at V and 6 bases at J, with 11 bases between the two ends. The CDR3 extends over 14 amino acids. DNA for the CDR3: TGTGCCAGCAGTTTAATCTTGGGCGGTCAGCCCCAGCATTTT. Its translation: CASSLILGGQPQHF.

This clonotype was recorded a few times. The chain uses TRBV25-1 and TRBJ1-2, with D hard to call. The CDR3 totals 13 residues. Trimming left V 3 bases short and J 6 bases short, with 11 bases between. CDR1 is MGHDK and CDR2 is SYGVNS in the germline V gene. The CDR3 DNA is TGTGCCAGCAGTGATGGTTCTTGGAATGGCTACACCTTC. Translating it yields CASSDGSWNGYTF.

In this sample, this clonotype turned up a few times. The rearrangement joins TRBV6-1 to TRBJ2-7; D call uncertain. Germline lookup yields CDR1 MNHNS and CDR2 SASEGT. The CDR3 has 13 amino acids. Trimming stripped 7 bases from V and 3 bases from J, with 13 bases between. CDR3 sequence: CASTRPRSYEQYF. For the CDR3, the DNA is TGTGCCAGCACGCGGCCGCGGAGCTACGAGCAGTACTTC.

V gene TRBV7-9 combines with J gene TRBJ1-4; D not certain. V was clipped by 5 bases and J by 8 bases, with 9 bases between them. The CDR3 spans 12 residues. Germline CDR1 and CDR2: SEHNR and FQNEAQ (reference sequence). The CDR3 DNA reads TGTGCCAGCAGCCCCCGTCCCGAAAAACTGTTTTTT. Its translation is CASSPRPEKLFF.

The chain couples TRBV7-9 to TRBJ1-2; D remains ambiguous. This CDR3 is built from 11 residues. Germline V gene sequence: CDR1 SEHNR, CDR2 FQNEAQ (reference sequence). Trimming pared 5 bases from V and 6 bases from J, leaving 7 bases between. CDR3 nucleotides: TGTGCCAGCAGCCGGGTCGATGGCTACACCTTC. Amino acids: CASSRVDGYTF.

V gene TRBV6-6 combines with J gene TRBJ1-1; D not certain. Per germline, CDR1 MNHNY and CDR2 SVGAGI (reference sequence). The V gene lost 6 bases and the J gene lost 1 base, with 12 bases spanning the gap. The CDR3 is 14 residues long. The CDR3 loop reads CASRQENQNTEAFF. The CDR3, as DNA: TGTGCCAGCAGACAAGAGAATCAGAACACTGAAGCTTTCTTT.

This chain connects TRBV7-9 to TRBJ1-1, with 8 bases lining up with TRBD1. CDR1 and CDR2 (germline): SEHNR, FQNEAQ (reference sequence). The V and J ends lost 0 bases and 5 bases, in that order; junction bases with no gene match: 8. The CDR3 totals 16 residues. The CDR3 DNA is TGTGCCAGCAGCTTAGCGCGACAGGGGTATAGGACTGAAGCTTTCTTT. Protein product: CASSLARQGYRTEAFF. Looking up the rest from reference TRBV7-9 and TRBJ1-1 gives the full variable domain: DTGVSQNPRHKITKRGQNVTFRCDPISEHNRLYWYRQTLGQGPEFLTYFQNEAQLEKSRLLSDRFSAERPKGSFSTLEIQRTEQGDSAMYLCASSLARQGYRTEAFFGQGTRLTVV.

This clonotype occurred a few times. The chain joins TRBV5-5 to TRBJ1-1; D gene ambiguous. From germline, CDR1 is SGHKS and CDR2 YYEKEE (reference sequence). The CDR3 spans 15 residues. Between the trimmed V and J ends, which lost 0 bases and 4 bases, there was a span of 13 bases. CDR3 residues: CASSLAPAPSTEAFF. CDR3 sequence (DNA): TGTGCCAGCAGCTTGGCCCCCGCACCCAGCACTGAAGCTTTCTTT. Supplemented by reference TRBV5-5 and TRBJ1-1, the full variable domain reads DAGVTQSPTHLIKTRGQQVTLRCSPISGHKSVSWYQQVLGQGPQFIFQYYEKEERGRGNFPDRFSARQFPNYSSELNVNALLLGDSALYLCASSLAPAPSTEAFFGQGTRLTVV.

CDR3 loop: CASSYIEAPEAFF. CDR3 nucleotide sequence: TGTGCCAGCAGTTACATTGAGGCCCCTGAAGCTTTCTTT. The chain recombines TRBV6-6 with TRBJ1-1; D is ambiguous. Germline V CDR1 and CDR2: MNHNY, SVGAGI (reference sequence). V lost 2 bases and J 6 bases, leaving 10 bases between the germline ends. This CDR3 comprises 13 residues.

This sequence joins TRBV5-1 and TRBJ2-3, with D possibly TRBD1 on 6 matching bases. The CDR3 sequence is 14 residues long. Germline V lookup: CDR1 SGHRS, CDR2 YFSETQ. The ends were cut back, 4 bases at V and 5 bases at J, with 14 bases in the middle. In DNA, the CDR3 is TGCGCCAGCAGCGCCCAGATAGGGGGAGATACGCAGTATTTT. It encodes CASSAQIGGDTQYF.

CDR3 amino acids: CAWADPGGQPQHF. The CDR3 region has the DNA TGTGCCTGGGCCGATCCCGGTGGGCAGCCCCAGCATTTT. The chain carries TRBV30 and TRBJ1-5; D unclear. Per germline, CDR1 GTSNPN and CDR2 SVGIG (reference sequence). CDR3 size: 13 residues. The V and J ends lost 5 bases and 7 bases respectively, with 15 bases between them.

This clonotype was counted between two and nine times. V gene TRBV6-5 combines with J gene TRBJ2-7, with D perhaps being TRBD1 or TRBD2 (5 bases each). The CDR3 length is 13 residues. V lost 8 bases, J lost 6 bases, and 17 bases lay in between. Germline values: CDR1 MNHEY, CDR2 SVGAGI. The CDR3 protein is CASFRAGSSEQYF. The CDR3 DNA sequence: TGTGCCAGCTTTCGGGCAGGGAGTTCCGAGCAGTACTTC.

The chain uses TRBV3-1 and TRBJ2-1, with no clear D. The CDR3 covers 13 residues. Germline V gene sequence: CDR1 LGHDT, CDR2 YNNKEL (reference sequence). Trimming left V 1 base short and J 6 bases short, with 7 bases between. The CDR3 here is CASSQALPNEQFF. Written as DNA, the CDR3 is TGTGCCAGCAGCCAAGCACTCCCCAATGAGCAGTTCTTC.

The table lists this clonotype with a few counts. The chain combines TRBV2 with TRBJ2-2; D is unclear. CDR1 SNHLY and CDR2 FYNNEI come from the germline V gene. Trimming took off 2 bases at V and 0 bases at J, with 16 bases between the two ends. The CDR3 runs to 18 residues. Written as DNA, the CDR3 is TGTGCCAGCAGTGAACAACACAGCTACACTGCGAACACCGGGGAGCTGTTTTTT. This sequence encodes CASSEQHSYTANTGELFF.

The rearrangement uses TRBV6-1 and TRBJ1-2; a weak D match, TRBD1 (5 bases). In germline, CDR1 is MNHNS, CDR2 SASEGT. CDR3 length: 13 amino acids. Deletions cut 6 bases from V and 2 bases from J, with 10 bases between. As DNA, the CDR3 is TGTGCCAGCAGCCTAGGGGCCAACTATGGCTACACCTTC. Translated: CASSLGANYGYTF.